This is a list of T cell receptor beta chains from one sample in a study of shared clonotypes between healthy human individuals. Profiling relied on immunoSEQ multiplex PCR, and the TCRdb table lists in-frame clones only, not all of them. Counted here are about 1 million clones, about four fifths occurring once; the ten biggest clones make up about 0.52%. Sequenced input: memory CD4+ T cells from PBMCs. These receptors originate from a man younger than 35 in good health. Some clones in this sample may be carry-over from other donors' samples. Each CDR3 is given with its conserved first and last residue. D genes are given only for firm matches. Size is stated for part of the rows, as once, few or many counts, or as a class when the clone is expanded.

v_gene	d_gene	abundance	j_gene	CDR3nt	CDR3aa
TRBV7-8	NA	NA	TRBJ1-1	TGTGCCAGCAGCTTATCCTGGGGGAACACTGAAGCTTTCTTT	CASSLSWGNTEAFF
TRBV28	TRBD2	NA	TRBJ2-4	TGTGCCAGCAGTTTAGCGGGAGGCACGAAAAACATTCAGTACTTC	CASSLAGGTKNIQYF
TRBV19	TRBD2	NA	TRBJ2-3	TGTGCCAGTAGCGCCGGGACTAGCGGGAGGTGGGATACGCAGTATTTT	CASSAGTSGRWDTQYF
TRBV5-1	NA	NA	TRBJ2-6	TGCGCCAGCAGCTTGGGTTCCCCGGCTGGGGCCAACGTCCTGACTTTC	CASSLGSPAGANVLTF
TRBV18	TRBD1	NA	TRBJ2-7	TGTGCCAGCTCCCCCCCGGGACAGGGCTTCTACGAGCAGTACTTC	CASSPPGQGFYEQYF
TRBV6-5	NA	NA	TRBJ1-2	TGTGCCAGCAGTTACTCGAGGGACACCTTAGGGTATGGCTACACCTTC	CASSYSRDTLGYGYTF
TRBV11-3	NA	once	TRBJ2-7	TGTGCCAGCAGCGCCGGGAGCAACTACGAGCAGTACTTC	CASSAGSNYEQYF
TRBV5-1	TRBD1	many	TRBJ1-1	TGCGCCAGCAGCTTGGCGGGACAGGGGGAAGCTTTCTTT	CASSLAGQGEAFF
TRBV27	TRBD1	NA	TRBJ2-7	TGTGCCAGCAGTTTAGGGACAGTCCCTCGGGAGCAGTACTTC	CASSLGTVPREQYF
TRBV28	NA	NA	TRBJ1-5	TGTGCCAGCAGTTCAGCGGGGGGGGAAAGCAATCAGCCCCAGCATTTT	CASSSAGGESNQPQHF
TRBV5-1	NA	NA	TRBJ1-3	TGCGCCAGCAGCTTGGATCTCGGGAGCTCTGGAAACACCATATATTTT	CASSLDLGSSGNTIYF
TRBV2	NA	many	TRBJ1-2	TGTGCCAGCAGTGAAGAATTGGGACGGGGAACTAACGGCTACACCTTC	CASSEELGRGTNGYTF
TRBV28	TRBD1	NA	TRBJ1-4	TGTGCCAGCAGTCTCACAGGGGCAACTAATGAAAAACTGTTTTTT	CASSLTGATNEKLFF
TRBV27	TRBD1	NA	TRBJ1-4	TGTGCCAGCAGTCCCCGGGACAGGATTGAAAAACTGTTTTTT	CASSPRDRIEKLFF
TRBV2	NA	NA	TRBJ2-2	TGTGCCAGCAGGCTTACGTGGAGCGGGGAGCTGTTTTTT	CASRLTWSGELFF
TRBV6-4	NA	NA	TRBJ2-5	TGTGCCAGCAGTGACTCCCCAAGGTATTATCAAGAGACCCAGTACTTC	CASSDSPRYYQETQYF
TRBV19	NA	once	TRBJ1-5	TGTGCCAGGCTCCCCACAGGTAGCAATCAGCCCCAGCATTTT	CARLPTGSNQPQHF
TRBV5-1	NA	NA	TRBJ2-5	TGCGCCAGCAGCTTGTTCGGAGGCGGGGAGACCCAGTACTTC	CASSLFGGGETQYF
TRBV19	NA	once	TRBJ2-7	TGTGCCAGTAGTATCCGACCGGAGCCCCACTACGAGCAGTACTTC	CASSIRPEPHYEQYF
TRBV30	NA	NA	TRBJ1-2	TGTGCCTGGAGCCTGACAGGAGTCAACTATGGCTACACCTTC	CAWSLTGVNYGYTF
TRBV23-1	NA	NA	TRBJ2-7	TGCGCCAGCAGTCATCCGTATCGGGAGTGTTCCTACGAGCAGTACTTC	CASSHPYRECSYEQYF
TRBV6-6	NA	NA	TRBJ1-3	TGTGCCAGCAGCACCCCCAGGGCTCCTGGAAACACCATATATTTT	CASSTPRAPGNTIYF
TRBV29-1	NA	NA	TRBJ1-2	TGCAGCGTTGAAGAGGTAGGACGGGACTATGGCTACACCTTC	CSVEEVGRDYGYTF
TRBV7-3	TRBD1	NA	TRBJ2-3	TGTGCCAGCAGCTGGGGACAGGGAATTGCAACAGATACGCAGTATTTT	CASSWGQGIATDTQYF
TRBV5-1	TRBD1	NA	TRBJ2-5	TGCGCCAGCAGCTTGGCAGGAGGGACAGGGTCGGAGACCCAGTACTTC	CASSLAGGTGSETQYF
TRBV18	NA	NA	TRBJ2-1	TGTGCCAGCTCACCAGGGGGAGATAAACCACAGTTCTTC	CASSPGGDKPQFF
TRBV7-6	NA	NA	TRBJ2-7	TGTGCCAGCAGCCGGGGACCCTTGCCTTCCTACGAGCAGTACTTC	CASSRGPLPSYEQYF
TRBV2	NA	NA	TRBJ2-2	TGTGCCAGCAGCGGGCGGGCGAACACCGGGGAGCTGTTTTTT	CASSGRANTGELFF
TRBV18	NA	few	TRBJ1-1	TGTGCCAGCTCACCTGGGGGGGAGAGCTTGGCTTTCTTT	CASSPGGESLAFF
TRBV7-4	NA	few	TRBJ1-4	TGTGCCAGCAGCTTCAGTGGACTGTTTTTT	CASSFSGLFF
TRBV5-1	NA	NA	TRBJ1-5	TGCGCCAGCAGCTTGGGGACAGCCCACAGCAACCAGCCCCAGCATTTT	CASSLGTAHSNQPQHF
TRBV5-1	NA	NA	TRBJ2-7	TGCGCCAGCAGCTTGGTGGCAGGGAGCTCCTACGAGCAGTACTTC	CASSLVAGSSYEQYF
TRBV7-9	TRBD2	few	TRBJ2-1	TGTGCCAGCAGCTTTGAGTGGCGGGAGCTTCGTGCTGTCTTC	CASSFEWRELRAVF
TRBV9	NA	NA	TRBJ1-1	TGTGCCAGCAGCGCCCCCTCCGCGGGAGGGCTCCTTACGGCCACTGAAGCTTTCTTT	CASSAPSAGGLLTATEAFF
TRBV4-1	TRBD1	NA	TRBJ1-3	TGCGCCAGCAGCCCTTGGGACAGCAGCTCTGGAAACACCATATATTTT	CASSPWDSSSGNTIYF
TRBV14	NA	NA	TRBJ2-7	TGTGCCAGCAGCCCTTTAGGGCGTCTGAGCGAGCAGTACTTC	CASSPLGRLSEQYF
TRBV5-1	TRBD2	few	TRBJ2-3	TGCGCCAGCAGCTTTTCGGGACTAGGGGTAGATACGCAGTATTTT	CASSFSGLGVDTQYF
TRBV5-1	NA	NA	TRBJ2-3	TGCGCCAGCTCAAGGCTACTGGGTGGGACAGATACGCAGTATTTT	CASSRLLGGTDTQYF
TRBV5-1	TRBD2	once	TRBJ2-1	TGCGCCAGCAGCTTAGGTAGCGGGAGTGTTGAGCAGTTCTTC	CASSLGSGSVEQFF
TRBV25-1	NA	NA	TRBJ1-1	TGTGCCACCGTTGGGGCTAGAGTGAGTGAAGCTTTCTTT	CATVGARVSEAFF
TRBV5-1	NA	once	TRBJ2-5	TGCGCCAGCAGCGCACAGGGTAAATGGGAGACCCAGTACTTC	CASSAQGKWETQYF
TRBV6-4	TRBD2	few	TRBJ2-2	TGTGCCATGAGGACTAGCGGGAGGCGGGGGGTGTTTTTT	CAMRTSGRRGVFF
TRBV2	NA	NA	TRBJ1-1	TGTGCCAGCATAGAGATGGGCACTGAAGCTTTCTTT	CASIEMGTEAFF
TRBV7-9	TRBD1	NA	TRBJ1-2	TGTGCCAGCAGCCTGAGCCCACAGGGGGCGGGAGGCTACACCTTC	CASSLSPQGAGGYTF
TRBV27	TRBD1	NA	TRBJ1-1	TGTGCCAGCACAAGACAGGGCGGGACTGAAGCTTTCTTT	CASTRQGGTEAFF
TRBV28	TRBD2	NA	TRBJ2-7	TGTGCCAGCAGTTCCTTGGGCCTAGCGGATAAGCAGTACTTC	CASSSLGLADKQYF
TRBV2	NA	NA	TRBJ1-2	TGTGCCAGCAGTGAACGGGGGGCTTATGGCTACACCTTC	CASSERGAYGYTF